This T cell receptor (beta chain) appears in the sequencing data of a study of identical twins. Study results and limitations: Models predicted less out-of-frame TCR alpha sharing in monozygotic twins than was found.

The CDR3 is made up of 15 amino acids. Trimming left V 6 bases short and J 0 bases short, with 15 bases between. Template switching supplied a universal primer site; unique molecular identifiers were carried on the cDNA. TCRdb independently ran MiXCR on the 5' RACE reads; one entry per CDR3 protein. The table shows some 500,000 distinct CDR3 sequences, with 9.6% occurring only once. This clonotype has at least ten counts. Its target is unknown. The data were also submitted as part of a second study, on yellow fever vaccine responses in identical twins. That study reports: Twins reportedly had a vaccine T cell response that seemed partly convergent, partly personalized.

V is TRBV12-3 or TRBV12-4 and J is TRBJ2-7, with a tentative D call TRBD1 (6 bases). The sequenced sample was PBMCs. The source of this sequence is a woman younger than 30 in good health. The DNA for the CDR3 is TGTGCCAGCAGGCCAGCCGACAGGCCCTCCTACGAGCAGTACTTC. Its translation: CASRPADRPSYEQYF.